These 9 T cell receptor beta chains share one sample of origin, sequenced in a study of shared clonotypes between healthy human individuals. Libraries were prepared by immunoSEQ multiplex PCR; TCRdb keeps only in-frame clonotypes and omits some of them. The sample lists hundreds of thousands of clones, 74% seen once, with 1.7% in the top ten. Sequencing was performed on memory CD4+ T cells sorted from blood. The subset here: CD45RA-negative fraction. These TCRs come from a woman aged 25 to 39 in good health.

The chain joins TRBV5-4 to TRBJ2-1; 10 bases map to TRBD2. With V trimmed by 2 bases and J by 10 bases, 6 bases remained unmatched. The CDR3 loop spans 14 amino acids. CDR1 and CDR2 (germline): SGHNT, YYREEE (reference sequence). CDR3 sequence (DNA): TGTGCCAGCAGCTTACCGGGACTAGCGTCCGAGCAGTTCTTC. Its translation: CASSLPGLASEQFF.

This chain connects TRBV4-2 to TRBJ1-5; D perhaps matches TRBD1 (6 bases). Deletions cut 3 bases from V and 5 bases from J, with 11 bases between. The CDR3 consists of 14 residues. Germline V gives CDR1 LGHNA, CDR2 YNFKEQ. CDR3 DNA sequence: TGTGCCAGCAGCCACGGACAGATAGATCAGCCCCAGCATTTT. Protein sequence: CASSHGQIDQPQHF.

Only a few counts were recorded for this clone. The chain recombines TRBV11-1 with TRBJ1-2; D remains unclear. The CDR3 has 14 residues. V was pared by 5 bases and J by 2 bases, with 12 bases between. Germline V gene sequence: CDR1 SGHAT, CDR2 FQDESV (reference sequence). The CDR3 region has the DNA TGTGCCAGCAGCACTCAGACGGGAAACTATGGCTACACCTTC. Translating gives CASSTQTGNYGYTF.

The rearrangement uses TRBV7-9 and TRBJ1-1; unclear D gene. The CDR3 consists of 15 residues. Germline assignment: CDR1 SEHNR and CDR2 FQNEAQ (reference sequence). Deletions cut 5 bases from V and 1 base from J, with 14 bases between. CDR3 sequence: CASSREGRANTEAFF. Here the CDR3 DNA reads TGTGCCAGCAGCAGAGAGGGCAGAGCGAACACTGAAGCTTTCTTT. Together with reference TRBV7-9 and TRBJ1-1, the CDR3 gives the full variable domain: DTGVSQNPRHKITKRGQNVTFRCDPISEHNRLYWYRQTLGQGPEFLTYFQNEAQLEKSRLLSDRFSAERPKGSFSTLEIQRTEQGDSAMYLCASSREGRANTEAFFGQGTRLTVV.

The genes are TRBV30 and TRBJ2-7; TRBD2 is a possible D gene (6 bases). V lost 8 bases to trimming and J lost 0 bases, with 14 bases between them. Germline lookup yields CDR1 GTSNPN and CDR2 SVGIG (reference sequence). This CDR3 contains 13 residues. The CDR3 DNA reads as TGTGCCGGCTTGAGGGACTTCTCCTACGAGCAGTACTTC. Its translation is CAGLRDFSYEQYF.

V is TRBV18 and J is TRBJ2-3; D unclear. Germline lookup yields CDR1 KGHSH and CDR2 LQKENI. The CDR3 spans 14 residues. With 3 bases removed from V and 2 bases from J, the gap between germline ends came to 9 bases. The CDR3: CASSPSSYTDTQYF. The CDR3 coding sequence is TGTGCCAGCTCACCCTCGTCCTACACAGATACGCAGTATTTT.

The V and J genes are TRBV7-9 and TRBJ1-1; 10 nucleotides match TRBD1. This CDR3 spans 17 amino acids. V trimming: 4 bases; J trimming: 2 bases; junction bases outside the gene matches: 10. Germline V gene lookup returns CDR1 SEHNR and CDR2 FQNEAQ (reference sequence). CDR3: CASSYTDRGARNTEAFF. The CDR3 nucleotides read TGTGCCAGCAGCTATACGGACAGGGGGGCCAGAAACACTGAAGCTTTCTTT.

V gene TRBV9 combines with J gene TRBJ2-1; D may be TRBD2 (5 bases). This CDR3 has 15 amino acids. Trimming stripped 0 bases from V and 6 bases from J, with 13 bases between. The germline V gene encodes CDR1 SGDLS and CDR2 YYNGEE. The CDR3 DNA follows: TGTGCCAGCAGCGTAGAGAGGGTCCAGATCAATGAGCAGTTCTTC. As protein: CASSVERVQINEQFF.

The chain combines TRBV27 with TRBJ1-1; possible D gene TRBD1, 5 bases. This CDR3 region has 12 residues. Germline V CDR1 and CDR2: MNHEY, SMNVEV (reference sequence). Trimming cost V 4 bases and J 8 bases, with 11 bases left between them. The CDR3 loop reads CASSSPGREAFF. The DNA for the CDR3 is TGTGCCAGCAGTTCTCCGGGGCGAGAAGCTTTCTTT.